A single sample gave rise to the 18 T cell receptor beta chains below, sequenced in a study of Ad26.COV2.S vaccination and SARS-CoV-2 variants. Produced via immunoSEQ multiplex PCR; TCRdb's table is partial and in-frame only. In the table there are about 260,000 clones, around nine tenths of which are singletons. Treatment denoted: around 19 received Ad26.COV2.S at low or high dose, single or two shots; several received placebo; per-sample allocation not given. Samples analyzed were those drawn on day 63 after the first vaccine or placebo injection. Sequenced material: peripheral blood, taken in a trial of Ad26.COV2.S vaccine versus placebo. The source is a person between 18 and 59 years old who received the Ad26.COV2.S COVID-19 vaccine or a placebo.

The chain carries TRBV19 and TRBJ1-4, with 10 bases fitting TRBD1. Trimming removed 6 bases from V and 0 bases from J; junction bases left unmatched: 16. Germline CDR1 LNHDA, CDR2 SQIVND (reference sequence). CDR3 size: 20 residues. The CDR3 bases are TGTGCCAGTAGGAGAAAGAGGGACAGGGGTACCTCAGCAACTAATGAAAAACTGTTTTTT. It codes for CASRRKRDRGTSATNEKLFF.

This clone has a handful of counts. This chain joins TRBV29-1 and TRBJ1-6; D ambiguous. The V end lost 6 bases, the J end lost 8 bases, and 11 bases lay between the germline ends. This CDR3 comprises 12 residues. CDR1 is SQVTM and CDR2 is ANQGSEA in the germline V gene. The CDR3 DNA reads TGCAGCGTCGGGCGGGCTGATTCACCCCTCCACTTT. Translation gives CSVGRADSPLHF.

This clone was seen ten or more times. The V call is TRBV2, the J call TRBJ1-1; D call uncertain. The CDR3 is 13 residues long. Looked up from germline, CDR1 is SNHLY and CDR2 is FYNNEI. Trimming took 7 bases from V and 4 from J, leaving 13 bases between them. The DNA of the CDR3 is TGTGCCAGCACTGAGCTCGGAGGCACTGAAGCTTTCTTT. It is translated as CASTELGGTEAFF.

The gene calls are TRBV19 and TRBJ2-3; D is tentatively TRBD1 or TRBD2 (5 bases each). Germline V gene sequence: CDR1 LNHDA, CDR2 SQIVND (reference sequence). The V end was cut by 0 bases, the J end by 2 bases, with 12 bases between. This CDR3 spans 16 amino acids. The CDR3 loop is CASSIDLAGTTDTQYF. In DNA, the CDR3 is TGTGCCAGTAGTATAGATCTAGCAGGGACCACAGATACGCAGTATTTT.

The sample holds one count of this clone. The chain combines TRBV6-5 with TRBJ2-7; TRBD1 is a possible D gene (6 bases). The CDR3 is 14 amino acids. Per the germline V gene, CDR1 is MNHEY and CDR2 is SVGAGI. V was shortened by 6 bases and J by 6 bases, with 18 bases between the two germline ends. As DNA, the CDR3 is TGTGCCAGCAGAACACAGGGTACTTCAGGCGAGCAGTACTTC. This encodes CASRTQGTSGEQYF.

The gene calls are TRBV19 and TRBJ2-1; tentatively, D is TRBD2 (6 bases). The V end was cut by 0 bases, the J end by 6 bases, with 12 bases between. Germline CDR1 reads LNHDA; CDR2 reads SQIVND (reference sequence). CDR3 length equals 15 residues. The CDR3 region is CASSIDGGPFNEQFF. The CDR3 DNA reads TGTGCCAGTAGTATAGACGGGGGACCCTTCAATGAGCAGTTCTTC.

The chain joins TRBV7-8 to TRBJ2-1; 13 bases align to TRBD2. In germline, CDR1 is SGHVS, CDR2 FQNEAQ. This CDR3 is built from 20 residues. The ends lost 7 bases at V and 0 bases at J; junction bases unmatched: 15. The CDR3, as DNA: TGTGCCAGCACCAAAGGGGGGGGACTAGCGGGACCGAGCTCCTACAATGAGCAGTTCTTC. Encoded protein: CASTKGGGLAGPSSYNEQFF.

This chain joins TRBV20-1 and TRBJ2-7; TRBD2 agrees at 14 bases. The V and J ends lost 3 bases and 0 bases, in that order; junction bases with no gene match: 7. CDR3 size: 17 residues. Per germline, CDR1 DFQATT and CDR2 SNEGSKA (reference sequence). For the CDR3, the DNA is TGCAGTGCTAGTGGGACTAGCGGGGGAACGAGCTCCTACGAGCAGTACGTC. Protein product: CSASGTSGGTSSYEQYV.

This clone was observed a single time. The rearrangement links TRBV20-1 to TRBJ2-1; no firm D call. V was shortened by 3 bases and J by 8 bases, with 8 bases between the two germline ends. Germline V gene data show CDR1 as DFQATT and CDR2 as SNEGSKA (reference sequence). CDR3 length equals 11 residues. CDR3 DNA: TGCAGTGCTAGGCCCGGCGATGAGCAGTTCTTC. This gives the protein CSARPGDEQFF.

The rearrangement joins TRBV7-8 to TRBJ2-3; D is unclear. V lost 3 bases to trimming and J lost 1 base, with 8 bases between them. The CDR3 is 14 amino acids. Germline CDR1 is SGHVS and CDR2 is FQNEAQ. The DNA for the CDR3 is TGTGCCAGCAGCTTCCGCCGGGGCACAGATACGCAGTATTTT. Its translation: CASSFRRGTDTQYF. Combining the CDR3 with reference TRBV7-8 and TRBJ2-3 gives the whole variable domain GAGVSQSPRYKVAKRGQDVALRCDPISGHVSLFWYQQALGQGPEFLTYFQNEAQLDKSGLPSDRFFAERPEGSVSTLKIQRTQQEDSAVYLCASSFRRGTDTQYFGPGTRLTVL.

The rearrangement uses TRBV21-1 and TRBJ2-7; the table gives TRBD2 as D, unverified against the DNA. TRBV21-1 is classified as a pseudogene. The CDR3 consists of 16 residues. The CDR3 here is CASSRGGTSYFYEQYV. For the CDR3, the DNA is TGTGCCAGCAGCCGAGGGGGGACTAGCTATTTCTACGAGCAGTACGTC.

In its sample, this clone was seen once. The V and J genes are TRBV5-1 and TRBJ1-2; unclear D gene. The germline gives CDR1 SGHRS, CDR2 YFSETQ. The CDR3 length is 12 residues. Trimming took off 1 base at V and 4 bases at J, with 5 bases between the two ends. In DNA form, the CDR3 reads TGCGCCAGCAGCTTGTCCACCTATGGCTACACCTTC. It encodes CASSLSTYGYTF.

V gene TRBV30 combines with J gene TRBJ2-7; tentatively, D is TRBD2 (5 bases). The CDR3 is made up of 12 amino acids. Germline loops: CDR1 GTSNPN, CDR2 SVGIG (reference sequence). The V end was cut by 4 bases, the J end by 1 base, with 8 bases between. The CDR3 sequence is CAWNRGSYEQYF. The CDR3 coding sequence is TGTGCCTGGAATCGAGGGTCCTACGAGCAGTACTTC.

The chain recombines TRBV6-6 with TRBJ1-1; no clear D. The V gene lost 0 bases and the J gene lost 6 bases, with 11 bases spanning the gap. Germline V gene lookup returns CDR1 MNHNY and CDR2 SVGAGI (reference sequence). The length of the CDR3 is 14 residues. The CDR3 is CASSYSSGHPEAFF. CDR3 DNA sequence: TGTGCCAGCAGTTACTCGAGTGGGCATCCTGAAGCTTTCTTT.

The chain is built from TRBV7-3 and TRBJ2-2; 8 nucleotides agree with TRBD2. Germline lookup yields CDR1 SGHTA and CDR2 FQGTGA. This CDR3 spans 16 amino acids. V lost 0 bases to trimming and J lost 6 bases; unmatched junction nucleotides: 6. The CDR3 DNA sequence: TGTGCCAGCAGCTTAACCAGCGGGGGAGGATCCGGGGAGCTGTTTTTT. This sequence encodes CASSLTSGGGSGELFF. The complete variable domain, with remaining parts taken from reference TRBV7-3 and TRBJ2-2, reads GAGVSQTPSNKVTEKGKYVELRCDPISGHTALYWYRQSLGQGPEFLIYFQGTGAADDSGLPNDRFFAVRPEGSVSTLKIQRTERGDSAVYLCASSLTSGGGSGELFFGEGSRLTVL.

This clone was seen a single time. The CDR3 nucleotides are TGTGCCAGCAGCTTAGCGGCGGTTGGGGGAGGCGCTGAAGCTTTCTTT. It specifies CASSLAAVGGGAEAFF. The V call is TRBV7-8, the J call TRBJ1-1; weak D call: TRBD1 (5 bases). V gave up 0 bases and J gave up 6 bases, with 17 bases separating them. The CDR3 runs 16 residues. CDR1 is SGHVS, CDR2 FQNEAQ, per germline. The full variable domain, with the rest looked up from reference TRBV7-8 and TRBJ1-1, is GAGVSQSPRYKVAKRGQDVALRCDPISGHVSLFWYQQALGQGPEFLTYFQNEAQLDKSGLPSDRFFAERPEGSVSTLKIQRTQQEDSAVYLCASSLAAVGGGAEAFFGQGTRLTVV.

The CDR3 here is CASSVRTSGTSQNIQYF. CDR3 bases: TGCGCCAGCAGCGTGAGGACTAGCGGGACCTCACAAAACATTCAGTACTTC. This chain connects TRBV5-1 to TRBJ2-4; 12 positions agree with TRBD2. Germline-derived CDR1 and CDR2 are SGHRS and YFSETQ. V gave up 4 bases and J gave up 5 bases; unmatched junction bases: 10. The CDR3 length is 17 residues.

CDR3 in DNA: TGTGCCAGCAGCCAGACAGTTAACTATGGCTACACCTTC. It translates to CASSQTVNYGYTF. The chain links TRBV7-2 to TRBJ1-2, with D perhaps matching TRBD1 (5 bases). This CDR3 has 13 amino acids. The V end was cut by 5 bases, the J end by 1 base, with 8 bases between. Germline CDR1 and CDR2: SGHTA and FQGNSA. Full variable domain (remainder filled in from reference TRBV7-2 and TRBJ1-2): GAGVSQSPSNKVTEKGKDVELRCDPISGHTALYWYRQSLGQGLEFLIYFQGNSAPDKSGLPSDRFSAERTGGSVSTLTIQRTQQEDSAVYLCASSQTVNYGYTFGSGTRLTVV.